These 13 T cell receptor beta chains came from one sample sequenced in a study of cytotoxic CD8 clonotypes in ibrutinib-treated CLL. Repertoires were generated with immunoSEQ multiplex PCR, while TCRdb's copy carries only in-frame clones and drops some. This table holds 140,000 to 150,000 clones, about 80% found once. The specimen comprised PBMCs, sampled after 24 months of ibrutinib treatment. These receptors all stem from a human donor with chronic lymphocytic leukemia.

The rearrangement uses TRBV4-1 and TRBJ2-1; 12 nucleotides align to TRBD2. This CDR3 is built from 16 residues. Germline V CDR1 and CDR2: MGHRA, YSYEKL. Losses at the gene ends were 4 bases for V and 2 bases for J; bases not matched to a gene: 3. The CDR3 DNA sequence: TGCGCCAGCAGCCCCGGACTAGCGGGGACCTACAATGAGCAGTTCTTC. This encodes CASSPGLAGTYNEQFF.

This clone was seen more than once but under ten times. The chain couples TRBV18 to TRBJ1-2, with 8 bases that match TRBD1. CDR3 length equals 16 residues. CDR1 KGHSH and CDR2 LQKENI come from the germline V gene. V trimming: 2 bases; J trimming: 3 bases; junction bases outside the gene matches: 8. CDR3 in DNA: TGTGCCAGCTCACCAATCGGACAGGGCGGTGACTATGGCTACACCTTC. Its protein product is CASSPIGQGGDYGYTF.

This clone occurred a few times. The chain carries TRBV30 and TRBJ2-2; possible D gene TRBD2, 6 bases. The V end was cut by 3 bases, the J end by 0 bases, with 11 bases between. The CDR3 is made up of 15 amino acids. CDR1 GTSNPN and CDR2 SVGIG come from the germline V gene (reference sequence). CDR3 loop: CAWRPPGANTGELFF. The CDR3 nucleotides read TGTGCCTGGAGGCCTCCGGGGGCGAACACCGGGGAGCTGTTTTTT. The whole variable domain, filled in from reference TRBV30 and TRBJ2-2, reads SQTIHQWPATLVQPVGSPLSLECTVEGTSNPNLYWYRQAAGRGLQLLFYSVGIGQISSEVPQNLSASRPQDRQFILSSKKLLLSDSGFYLCAWRPPGANTGELFFGEGSRLTVL.

The chain uses TRBV4-3 and TRBJ2-7; tentative D call: TRBD2 (6 bases). Germline V lookup: CDR1 LGHNA, CDR2 YSLEER. CDR3 length: 15 residues. Trimming shortened V by 4 bases and J by 6 bases, and 19 bases separated the two germline ends. The chain's CDR3 is CASSPEVAGSSEQYF. CDR3 nucleotide sequence: TGCGCCAGCAGCCCCGAGGTTGCGGGGTCGAGCGAGCAGTACTTC.

This clone was recorded at least ten times. The CDR3 nucleotides read TGCGCCAGCAGCCAAGAAGGGACTAGCGGGACTCATGGGTACGAGCAGTACTTC. Translating it yields CASSQEGTSGTHGYEQYF. The V gene is TRBV4-1, the J gene TRBJ2-7, with 13 bases identical to TRBD2. Germline V gives CDR1 MGHRA, CDR2 YSYEKL. The length of the CDR3 is 18 residues. V shed 0 bases, J shed 4 bases, and the junction held 9 bases outside the gene matches.

J is TRBJ1-3 and V is TRBV6-6; weak D call: TRBD1 (5 bases). Germline CDR1 and CDR2: MNHNY and SVGAGI (reference sequence). V was trimmed by 6 bases and J by 4 bases, leaving 13 bases between them. The CDR3 contains 14 residues. DNA for the CDR3: TGTGCCAGCAGCCCCGGGGGTGCCGGAAACACCATATATTTT. It translates to CASSPGGAGNTIYF.

The chain couples TRBV5-4 to TRBJ1-4; no clear D. Per the germline V gene, CDR1 is SGHNT and CDR2 is YYREEE (reference sequence). The CDR3 is 15 amino acids. The V and J ends lost 0 bases and 8 bases respectively, with 14 bases between them. This chain's CDR3 is CASSLEPNLGEKLFF. Written as DNA, the CDR3 is TGTGCCAGCAGCTTGGAACCCAATTTAGGAGAAAAACTGTTTTTT.

This chain connects TRBV12-5 to TRBJ2-2; unclear D gene. Germline V gene sequence: CDR1 LGHNT, CDR2 FRNRAP. Trimming took off 0 bases at V and 5 bases at J, with 16 bases between the two ends. This CDR3 comprises 17 residues. This CDR3 is CASGLVRVLGGTGELFF. In DNA, the CDR3 is TGTGCTAGTGGTTTGGTACGGGTTCTTGGTGGAACCGGGGAGCTGTTTTTT.

The rearrangement uses TRBV18 and TRBJ2-1; D possibly corresponds to TRBD2 (6 bases). The CDR3 consists of 16 residues. V was cut by 3 bases and J by 3 bases, with 15 bases left in between. Germline values: CDR1 KGHSH, CDR2 LQKENI. The DNA of the CDR3 is TGTGCCAGCTCACCGCTGACAGTGACTAGCTACAATGAGCAGTTCTTC. Translation: CASSPLTVTSYNEQFF.

This clone has more than one count but fewer than ten. The V and J genes are TRBV5-1 and TRBJ2-7; 11 bases align to TRBD1. Germline values: CDR1 SGHRS, CDR2 YFSETQ. With 7 bases clipped from V and 6 bases from J, the junction kept 6 bases outside the gene matches. CDR3 length equals 13 residues. The CDR3 DNA sequence: TGCGCCAGCCGGACCGGGACAGGGGGCGAGCAGTACTTC. Protein: CASRTGTGGEQYF.

The chain couples TRBV7-9 to TRBJ2-3; a weak D match, TRBD1 (6 bases). The CDR3 is made up of 17 amino acids. Germline V lookup: CDR1 SEHNR, CDR2 FQNEAQ (reference sequence). Trimming took off 5 bases at V and 1 base at J, with 19 bases between the two ends. This CDR3 is CASSTGYRRYGTDTQYF. CDR3 bases: TGTGCCAGCAGCACAGGGTATAGGCGTTATGGCACAGATACGCAGTATTTT.

The gene calls are TRBV7-2 and TRBJ2-2, with 7 positions matching TRBD2. With 2 bases clipped from V and 1 base from J, the junction kept 4 bases outside the gene matches. From germline, CDR1 is SGHTA and CDR2 FQGNSA. This CDR3 has 16 amino acids. The CDR3 DNA is TGTGCCAGCAGCTTATTGGCTAGCGGGAACACCGGGGAGCTGTTTTTT. Its protein product is CASSLLASGNTGELFF.

This clone came up once. V usage is TRBV15 and J usage is TRBJ2-2; possible D gene TRBD2, 6 bases. Trimming removed 1 base from V and 5 bases from J, with 11 bases in between. Germline loops: CDR1 LNHNV, CDR2 YYDKDF (reference sequence). The CDR3 loop spans 15 amino acids. CDR3 amino acids: CATSRATRGTGELFF. The CDR3 bases are TGTGCCACCAGCAGAGCAACGCGGGGAACCGGGGAGCTGTTTTTT.